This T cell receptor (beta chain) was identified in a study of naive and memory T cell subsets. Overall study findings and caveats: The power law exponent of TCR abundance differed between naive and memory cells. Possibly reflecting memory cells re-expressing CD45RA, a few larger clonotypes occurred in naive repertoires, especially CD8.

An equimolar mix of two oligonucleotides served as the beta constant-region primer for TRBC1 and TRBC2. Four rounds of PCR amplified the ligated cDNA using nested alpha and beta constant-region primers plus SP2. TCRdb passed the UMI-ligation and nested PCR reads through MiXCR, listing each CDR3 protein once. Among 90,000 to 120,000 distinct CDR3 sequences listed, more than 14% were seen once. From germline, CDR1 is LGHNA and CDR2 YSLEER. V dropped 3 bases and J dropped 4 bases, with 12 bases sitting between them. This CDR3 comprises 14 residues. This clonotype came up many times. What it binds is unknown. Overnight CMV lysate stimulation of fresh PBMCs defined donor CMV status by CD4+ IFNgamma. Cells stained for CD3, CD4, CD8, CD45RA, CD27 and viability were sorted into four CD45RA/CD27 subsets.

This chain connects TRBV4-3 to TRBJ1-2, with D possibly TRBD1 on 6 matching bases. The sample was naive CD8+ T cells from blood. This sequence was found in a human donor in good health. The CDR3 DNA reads TGCGCCAGCAGCCACGACAGGCAAGGCTATGGCTACACCTTC. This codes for CASSHDRQGYGYTF.